The T cell receptor beta chain described here comes from a study of response to subunit inactivated influenza vaccine. Findings and caveats of the study: Researchers suggested that each seasonal influenza vaccination recruits few new T cells.

TCRdb re-called the RT-PCR reads through MiXCR, storing one row per CDR3 protein. The sample has roughly 460,000 distinct CDR3 sequences, 10% to 11% seen once; the top ten hold approximately 12%. The CDR3 contains 15 residues. The germline CDR1 and CDR2 sequences are LNHDA and SQIVND (reference sequence). The J segment lost 4 bases and the V segment lost 5 bases, leaving 6 bases of the junction unmatched. A note on this clonotype: What it binds is unknown.

This sample comprised PBMCs from blood, obtained roughly 47 days after vaccination. The rearrangement links TRBV19 to TRBJ2-3, with TRBD2 matching over 10 bases. The source of this sequence is a man aged 45-65 years who received an inactivated influenza vaccine. The CDR3 DNA follows: TGTGCCAGTAGTCGGTCTAGCGGGAGCGCAGATACGCAGTATTTT. It specifies CASSRSSGSADTQYF.